This paragraph covers one TCR beta chain sequence. Its antigen is unknown. This record comes from a study of shared clonotypes between healthy human individuals. General study results and limits: Non-shared clonotypes displayed generation probabilities falling below those of clonotypes present in all four donors.

Data came from immunoSEQ multiplex PCR; TCRdb stores just in-frame clones and leaves some out. The sample yields a few million clones, approximately 93% seen once. CDR1 SNHLY and CDR2 FYNNEI come from the germline V gene. The V and J ends lost 2 bases and 4 bases respectively, with 9 bases between them. The CDR3 contains 14 residues. The sequence derives from a man aged 18 to 30 in good health. Some clones in this sample may be carry-over from other donors' samples. This chain joins TRBV2 and TRBJ2-1; the D gene is possibly TRBD2 (6 bases). The sample comprised naive CD4+ T cells from PBMCs. Described subset: CD45RA+ positively selected. CDR3 amino acids: CASSEPTRYNEQFF. In DNA, the CDR3 is TGTGCCAGCAGTGAACCGACTAGATACAATGAGCAGTTCTTC.